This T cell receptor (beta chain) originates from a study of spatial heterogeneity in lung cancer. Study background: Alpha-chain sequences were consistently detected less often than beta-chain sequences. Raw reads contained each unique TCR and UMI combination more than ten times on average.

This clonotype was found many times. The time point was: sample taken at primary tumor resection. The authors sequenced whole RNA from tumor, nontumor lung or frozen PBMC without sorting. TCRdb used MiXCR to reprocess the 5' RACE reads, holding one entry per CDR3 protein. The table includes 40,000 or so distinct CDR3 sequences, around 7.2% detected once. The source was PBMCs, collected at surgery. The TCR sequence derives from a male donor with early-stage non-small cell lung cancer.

CDR3 DNA sequence: TGCGCCAGCAGCTTGGCCGCACAGACCTACGAGCAGTACTTC. Translating it yields CASSLAAQTYEQYF. The chain combines TRBV5-1 with TRBJ2-7; no clear D. From germline, CDR1 is SGHRS and CDR2 YFSETQ. The CDR3 is made up of 14 amino acids. V was trimmed by 0 bases and J by 2 bases, leaving 9 bases between them.